Each of the 5 T cell receptor beta chains below was sequenced from the same sample in a study of T cell responses to AZD1222 COVID-19 vaccine. Libraries were prepared by immunoSEQ multiplex PCR; TCRdb keeps only in-frame clonotypes and omits some of them. The sample carries about 90,000 clones, 88% recorded once. Sequencing was performed on peripheral blood, taken on day 0 of MenACWY control vaccination. All receptors come from an adult in good health.

This clone was seen just once. The rearrangement joins TRBV19 to TRBJ1-4; D is undetermined. In germline, CDR1 is LNHDA, CDR2 SQIVND (reference sequence). V gave up 2 bases and J gave up 3 bases, with 7 bases separating them. The CDR3 runs to 14 residues. CDR3: CASSIMGSNEKLFF. In nucleotides, the CDR3 is TGTGCCAGTAGTATAATGGGATCTAATGAAAAACTGTTTTTT.

The CDR3 here is CASSLNTGNGDSPLHF. CDR3 nucleotide sequence: TGTGCCAGCAGCCTAAATACAGGGAATGGAGATTCACCCCTCCACTTT. V usage is TRBV7-9 and J usage is TRBJ1-6, with D possibly being TRBD1 (6 bases). Germline V gene data show CDR1 as SEHNR and CDR2 as FQNEAQ (reference sequence). The CDR3 spans 16 residues. Trimming removed 5 bases at V and 8 bases at J, with 19 bases between. The full variable domain, rest sourced from reference TRBV7-9 and TRBJ1-6, is DTGVSQNPRHKITKRGQNVTFRCDPISEHNRLYWYRQTLGQGPEFLTYFQNEAQLEKSRLLSDRFSAERPKGSFSTLEIQRTEQGDSAMYLCASSLNTGNGDSPLHFGNGTRLTVT.

V and J are TRBV3-1 (or the pseudogene TRBV3-2) and TRBJ1-1; a possible D gene is TRBD1 (6 bases). V was pared by 4 bases and J by 6 bases, with 21 bases between. The length of the CDR3 is 16 residues. Germline CDR1 and CDR2: LGHDT and YNNKEL (reference sequence). The CDR3 spells CASSLQDRPSLAEAFF. DNA for the CDR3: TGTGCCAGCAGCCTACAGGACAGACCTAGTTTAGCTGAAGCTTTCTTT.

This clone appeared once. The J gene is TRBJ2-1, the V gene TRBV3-1 (or the pseudogene TRBV3-2); 14 positions match TRBD2. CDR1 is LGHDT, CDR2 YNNKEL, per germline (reference sequence). Trimming removed 1 base from V and 4 bases from J; junction bases left unmatched: 0. This CDR3 region has 16 residues. CDR3 region: CASSQGLAGGYNEQFF. CDR3 sequence (DNA): TGTGCCAGCAGCCAAGGACTAGCGGGGGGGTACAATGAGCAGTTCTTC.

This chain uses TRBV5-5 with TRBJ2-7, with TRBD1 matching 9 bases. V trimming: 0 bases; J trimming: 7 bases; junction bases outside the gene matches: 2. CDR3 length: 13 amino acids. The germline CDR1 and CDR2 sequences are SGHKS and YYEKEE (reference sequence). The CDR3 loop reads CASSLATGGEQYF. The CDR3 region has the DNA TGTGCCAGCAGCTTGGCGACAGGGGGGGAGCAGTACTTC. Variable domain in full (rest from reference TRBV5-5 and TRBJ2-7): DAGVTQSPTHLIKTRGQQVTLRCSPISGHKSVSWYQQVLGQGPQFIFQYYEKEERGRGNFPDRFSARQFPNYSSELNVNALLLGDSALYLCASSLATGGEQYFGPGTRLTVT.